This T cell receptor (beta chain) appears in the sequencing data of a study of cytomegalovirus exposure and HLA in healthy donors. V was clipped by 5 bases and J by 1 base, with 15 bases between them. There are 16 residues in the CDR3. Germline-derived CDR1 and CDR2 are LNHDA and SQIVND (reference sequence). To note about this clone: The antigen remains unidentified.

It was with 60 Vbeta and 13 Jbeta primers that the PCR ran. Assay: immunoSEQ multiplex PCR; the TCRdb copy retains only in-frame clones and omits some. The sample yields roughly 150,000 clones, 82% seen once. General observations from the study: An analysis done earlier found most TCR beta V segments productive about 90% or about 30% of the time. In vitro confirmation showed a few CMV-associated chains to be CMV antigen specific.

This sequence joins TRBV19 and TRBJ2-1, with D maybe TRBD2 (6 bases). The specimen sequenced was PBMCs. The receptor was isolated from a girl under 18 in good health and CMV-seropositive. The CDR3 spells CASSVTSYSSYNEQFF. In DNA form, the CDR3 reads TGTGCCAGTAGTGTAACTAGCTACAGTTCCTACAATGAGCAGTTCTTC. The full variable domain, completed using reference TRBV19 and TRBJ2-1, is DGGITQSPKYLFRKEGQNVTLSCEQNLNHDAMYWYRQDPGQGLRLIYYSQIVNDFQKGDIAEGYSVSREKKESFPLTVTSAQKNPTAFYLCASSVTSYSSYNEQFFGPGTRLTVL.